The 23 T cell receptor beta chains given below trace back to one sample, sequenced in a study of blood T cell repertoires in COVID-19. This table comes from immunoSEQ multiplex PCR, and its TCRdb copy is limited to in-frame clones, with some not included. The table has 180,000 or so clones, 65% to 85% seen once. The sample comprised PBMCs or T cells enriched from blood (not recorded which). The receptors were sampled from a man aged 35 to 55 who had recovered from COVID-19.

The V call is TRBV7-2, the J call TRBJ2-5, with 8 bases fitting TRBD2. The CDR3 loop spans 15 amino acids. Unmatched junction bases numbered 7, after V lost 6 bases and J lost 1 base. CDR1 is SGHTA and CDR2 is FQGNSA in the germline V gene. The CDR3 DNA is TGTGCCAGCAGTTCCGGGGGGGCTGGCCAAGAGACCCAGTACTTC. Amino acid sequence: CASSSGGAGQETQYF. Based on the CDR3 plus reference TRBV7-2 and TRBJ2-5, the full variable domain is GAGVSQSPSNKVTEKGKDVELRCDPISGHTALYWYRQSLGQGLEFLIYFQGNSAPDKSGLPSDRFSAERTGGSVSTLTIQRTQQEDSAVYLCASSSGGAGQETQYFGPGTRLLVL.

The rearrangement joins TRBV6-1 to TRBJ2-6; the match to TRBD2 covers 7 bases. The germline CDR1 and CDR2 sequences are MNHNS and SASEGT. V lost 2 bases and J lost 0; bases outside the gene matches: 7. The CDR3 consists of 18 residues. CDR3 sequence (DNA): TGTGCCAGCAGTGAACCAGCGGGGCTTAGCTCTGGGGCCAACGTCCTGACTTTC. Residues: CASSEPAGLSSGANVLTF.

The rearrangement joins TRBV7-9 to TRBJ2-2, with 11 bases identical to TRBD2. Germline CDR1 is SEHNR and CDR2 is FQNEAQ (reference sequence). The CDR3 has 16 amino acids. With V trimmed by 5 bases and J by 5 bases, 7 bases remained unmatched. CDR3 bases: TGTGCCAGCAGCCGACGGACTAGCGGGTTGACCGGGGAGCTGTTTTTT. The encoded protein is CASSRRTSGLTGELFF. The whole variable domain, remainder taken from reference TRBV7-9 and TRBJ2-2, is DTGVSQNPRHKITKRGQNVTFRCDPISEHNRLYWYRQTLGQGPEFLTYFQNEAQLEKSRLLSDRFSAERPKGSFSTLEIQRTEQGDSAMYLCASSRRTSGLTGELFFGEGSRLTVL.

This chain connects TRBV11-2 to TRBJ1-6; maybe TRBD1 (5 bases). V shed 3 bases and J shed 8 bases, with 14 bases lying between them. The CDR3 is 15 residues long. Germline CDR1 is SGHAT and CDR2 is FQNNGV. The CDR3: CASSFDSRGDSPLHF. CDR3 DNA sequence: TGTGCCAGCAGCTTTGACAGCCGCGGGGATTCACCCCTCCACTTT.

The table lists this clone with many counts. This chain connects TRBV10-2 to TRBJ1-5; tentatively, D is TRBD1 (5 bases). Trimming pared 0 bases from V and 7 bases from J, leaving 10 bases between. This CDR3 contains 14 residues. Germline V CDR1 and CDR2: WSHSY, SAAADI. The CDR3, as DNA: TGCGCCAGCAGTGAGTCGCGACAGAACCAGCCCCAGCATTTT. As protein: CASSESRQNQPQHF.

V usage is TRBV10-3 and J usage is TRBJ1-5; D is perhaps TRBD1 (6 bases). CDR3 length: 14 residues. Per germline, CDR1 ENHRY and CDR2 SYGVKD. Trimming cost V 6 bases and J 5 bases, with 14 bases left between them. Here the CDR3 DNA reads TGTGCCATCAGAACCACAGGGAAGGATCAGCCCCAGCATTTT. Protein product: CAIRTTGKDQPQHF.

The V and J genes are TRBV4-1 and TRBJ1-2; 8 bases line up with TRBD1. This CDR3 region has 16 residues. From germline, CDR1 is MGHRA and CDR2 YSYEKL. V shed 3 bases, J shed 5 bases, and the junction held 11 bases outside the gene matches. Written as DNA, the CDR3 is TGCGCCAGCAGCCATCCCCGGGACAGGCGTTTTTATGGCTACACCTTC. Its translation is CASSHPRDRRFYGYTF.

This chain's CDR3 is CASRPGTGDYGYTF. The CDR3 DNA is TGCGCCAGCAGGCCCGGGACAGGGGACTATGGCTACACCTTC. The V call is TRBV5-1, the J call TRBJ1-2; 10 bases map to TRBD1. After removal of 5 bases from V and 3 bases from J, the junction contained 4 bases not matched to a gene. CDR3 length: 14 amino acids. From germline, CDR1 is SGHRS and CDR2 YFSETQ.

V usage is TRBV21-1 and J usage is TRBJ2-7; the table names TRBD2, a call not compared with the DNA. TRBV21-1 is labeled a pseudogene. CDR3 length: 16 amino acids. The DNA of the CDR3 is TGTGCCAGCAGTGCGGGAGGGGGCCCCTATTACTACGAGCAGTACTTC. It is translated as CASSAGGGPYYYEQYF.

V is TRBV6-5 and J is TRBJ1-6; D unresolved. Germline loops: CDR1 MNHEY, CDR2 SVGAGI. CDR3 length: 15 residues. The germline V and J ends were trimmed by 4 bases and 0 bases, with 7 bases remaining between them. CDR3 region: CASSLDLSYNSPLHF. Written as DNA, the CDR3 is TGTGCCAGCAGTTTAGATCTCTCCTATAATTCACCCCTCCACTTT.

The rearrangement uses TRBV7-3 and TRBJ1-1; TRBD1 might be the D (5 bases). Germline V lookup: CDR1 SGHTA, CDR2 FQGTGA. There are 13 residues in the CDR3. V was cut by 2 bases and J by 4 bases, with 8 bases left in between. In DNA form, the CDR3 reads TGTGCCAGCAGCTTAGTGCAGGGCACTGAAGCTTTCTTT. This gives the protein CASSLVQGTEAFF.

The chain recombines TRBV30 with TRBJ1-1, with D uncertain. Germline CDR1 is GTSNPN and CDR2 is SVGIG (reference sequence). The CDR3 spans 16 residues. The ends were cut back, 0 bases at V and 3 bases at J, with 17 bases in the middle. The DNA of the CDR3 is TGTGCCTGGAGTGTACCTGGGTGGAGAGTCCACACTGAAGCTTTCTTT. Its protein is CAWSVPGWRVHTEAFF. Drawing the rest from reference TRBV30 and TRBJ1-1, the complete variable domain is SQTIHQWPATLVQPVGSPLSLECTVEGTSNPNLYWYRQAAGRGLQLLFYSVGIGQISSEVPQNLSASRPQDRQFILSSKKLLLSDSGFYLCAWSVPGWRVHTEAFFGQGTRLTVV.

V is TRBV10-3 and J is TRBJ1-2; D not certain. The CDR3 totals 14 residues. V was shortened by 6 bases and J by 7 bases, with 18 bases between the two germline ends. Germline CDR1 is ENHRY and CDR2 is SYGVKD. The chain's CDR3 is CAIRFGSHRRGYTF. The CDR3 DNA sequence: TGTGCCATCAGGTTCGGGTCCCATCGCCGTGGCTACACCTTC.

The genes are TRBV5-1 and TRBJ1-3; tentative D call: TRBD1 (6 bases). Trimming removed 0 bases at V and 2 bases at J, with 15 bases between. Germline CDR1 and CDR2: SGHRS and YFSETQ. The CDR3 runs to 17 residues. DNA for the CDR3: TGCGCCAGCAGCTTGGGAGGCGGGGGCTTGACTGGAAACACCATATATTTT. This translates into CASSLGGGGLTGNTIYF.

This chain links TRBV30 with TRBJ2-3, with 14 bases fitting TRBD2. The CDR3 contains 17 residues. J gave up 11 bases and V 2 bases, and 15 bases lay outside the gene matches. The germline V gene encodes CDR1 GTSNPN and CDR2 SVGIG (reference sequence). CDR3: CAWSPYLGTSGGKEQYF. The CDR3 DNA reads as TGTGCCTGGAGTCCCTACCTCGGGACTAGCGGGGGTAAAGAGCAGTATTTT.

This chain joins TRBV6-2 or TRBV6-3 and TRBJ1-2, with TRBD1 identical over 9 bases. Germline CDR1 reads MNHEY; CDR2 reads SVGEGT. V was pared by 0 bases and J by 7 bases, with 12 bases of the junction left unmatched. There are 17 residues in the CDR3. CDR3 protein: CASSYSLYGTGSTGYTF. CDR3 in DNA: TGTGCCAGCAGTTACTCGTTATACGGGACAGGGTCTACTGGCTACACCTTC.

V is TRBV6-2 or TRBV6-3 and J is TRBJ1-5, with D possibly matching TRBD1 (5 bases). Trimming removed 6 bases from V and 8 bases from J, with 20 bases in between. CDR1 and CDR2 from the germline V gene are MNHEY and SVGEGT. The CDR3 extends over 15 amino acids. CDR3 in DNA: TGTGCCAGCAGCCCTGGGCCCGAACAGGTCAAGCCCCAGCATTTT. Its protein is CASSPGPEQVKPQHF.

Notes on this clone: Other DNA sequences in the sample encode the same CDR3. This CDR3 is CASSLLAGGQETQYF. The CDR3 bases are TGTGCCAGCAGTTTACTAGCGGGGGGTCAAGAGACCCAGTACTTC. The gene calls are TRBV27 and TRBJ2-5, with 11 bases that match TRBD2. The CDR3 is made up of 15 amino acids. Per germline, CDR1 MNHEY and CDR2 SMNVEV (reference sequence). J lost 2 bases, V lost 2 bases, and 1 base had no gene match.

The gene calls are TRBV15 and TRBJ2-1; D may be TRBD2 (5 bases). Trimming pared 0 bases from V and 14 bases from J, leaving 11 bases between. Per germline, CDR1 LNHNV and CDR2 YYDKDF (reference sequence). The length of the CDR3 is 12 residues. CDR3 nucleotides: TGTGCCACCAGCAGAGAGTACGTCGGGGAGTTCTTC. Its protein is CATSREYVGEFF. Drawing the rest from reference TRBV15 and TRBJ2-1, the complete variable domain is DAMVIQNPRYQVTQFGKPVTLSCSQTLNHNVMYWYQQKSSQAPKLLFHYYDKDFNNEADTPDNFQSRRPNTSFCFLDIRSPGLGDTAMYLCATSREYVGEFFGPGTRLTVL.

V is TRBV28 and J is TRBJ1-2; D gene unclear. The CDR3 spans 14 residues. CDR1 is MDHEN and CDR2 is SYDVKM in the germline V gene. Trimming left V 3 bases short and J 6 bases short, with 14 bases between. The DNA for the CDR3 is TGTGCCAGCAGTTTTAGCGCCACTACCAATGGCTACACCTTC. Translation gives CASSFSATTNGYTF.

The V call is TRBV5-1, the J call TRBJ1-3; D is unresolved. Trimming removed 4 bases at V and 2 bases at J, with 16 bases between. This CDR3 contains 16 residues. CDR1 SGHRS and CDR2 YFSETQ come from the germline V gene. The CDR3, as DNA: TGCGCCAGCAGCCCGGAGGGTGGAAATCCTGGAAACACCATATATTTT. It codes for CASSPEGGNPGNTIYF.

In this sample, this clone turned up once. V usage is TRBV6-5 and J usage is TRBJ2-1, with a tentative D call TRBD2 (5 bases). Germline lookup yields CDR1 MNHEY and CDR2 SVGAGI. Deletions cut 6 bases from V and 0 bases from J, with 12 bases between. The CDR3 spans 15 residues. The CDR3 is CASSRSEGSYNEQFF. The DNA of the CDR3 is TGTGCCAGCAGCCGTAGCGAGGGCTCCTACAATGAGCAGTTCTTC.

This clone was observed a single time. CDR3 nucleotide sequence: TGCGCCAGCAGCCAAGAATCAAGCGGGGGGATCTACGAGCAGTACTTC. Encoded protein: CASSQESSGGIYEQYF. V is TRBV4-3 and J is TRBJ2-7, with 9 bases lining up with TRBD2. The germline V gene encodes CDR1 LGHNA and CDR2 YSLEER. CDR3 length: 16 residues. V lost 0 bases, J lost 3 bases, and 6 bases stayed unmatched.